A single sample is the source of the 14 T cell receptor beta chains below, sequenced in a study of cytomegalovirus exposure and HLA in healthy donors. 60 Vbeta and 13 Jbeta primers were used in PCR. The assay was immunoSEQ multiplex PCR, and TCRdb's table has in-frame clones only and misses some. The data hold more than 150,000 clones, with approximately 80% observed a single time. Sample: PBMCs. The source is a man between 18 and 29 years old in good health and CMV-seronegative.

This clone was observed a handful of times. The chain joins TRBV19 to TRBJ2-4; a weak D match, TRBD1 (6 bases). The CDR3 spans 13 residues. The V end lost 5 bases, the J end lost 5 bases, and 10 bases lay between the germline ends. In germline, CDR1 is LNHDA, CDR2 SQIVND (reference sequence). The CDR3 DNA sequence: TGTGCCAGTAGTTCACGGACAGAAAACATTCAGTACTTC. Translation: CASSSRTENIQYF.

The CDR3 DNA follows: TGTGCCAGTAGTATAATCCCTCCCAACACTGAAGCTTTCTTT. Its protein product is CASSIIPPNTEAFF. V is TRBV19 and J is TRBJ1-1; no clear D gene. Between the trimmed V and J ends, which lost 2 bases and 2 bases, there was a span of 9 bases. The V gene's germline CDR1 is LNHDA and CDR2 SQIVND (reference sequence). This CDR3 comprises 14 residues.

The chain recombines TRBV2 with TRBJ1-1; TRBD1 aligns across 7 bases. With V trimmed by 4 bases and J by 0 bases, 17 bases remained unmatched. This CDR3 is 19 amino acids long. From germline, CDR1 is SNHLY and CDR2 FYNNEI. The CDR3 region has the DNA TGTGCCAGCAGTGGCGGACAGGAGATTACCTTCTCAATGAACACTGAAGCTTTCTTT. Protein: CASSGGQEITFSMNTEAFF.

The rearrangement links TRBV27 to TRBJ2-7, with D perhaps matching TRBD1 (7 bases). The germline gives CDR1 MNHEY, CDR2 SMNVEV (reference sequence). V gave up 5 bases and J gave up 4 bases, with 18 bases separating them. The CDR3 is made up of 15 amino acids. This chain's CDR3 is CASSPQGGRWYEQYF. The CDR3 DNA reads TGTGCCAGCAGTCCCCAGGGGGGACGGTGGTACGAGCAGTACTTC.

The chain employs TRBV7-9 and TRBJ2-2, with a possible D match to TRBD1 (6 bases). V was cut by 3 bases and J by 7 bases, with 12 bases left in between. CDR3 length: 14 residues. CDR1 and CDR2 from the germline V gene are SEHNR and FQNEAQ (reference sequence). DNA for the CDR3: TGTGCCAGCAGCTTCCGGCAGGGGAACGGGGAGCTGTTTTTT. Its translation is CASSFRQGNGELFF.

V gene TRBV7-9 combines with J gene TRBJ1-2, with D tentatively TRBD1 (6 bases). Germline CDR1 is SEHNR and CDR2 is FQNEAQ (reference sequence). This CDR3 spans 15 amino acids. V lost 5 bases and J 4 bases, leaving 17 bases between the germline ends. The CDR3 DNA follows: TGTGCCAGCAGCGTGGTGGGGGCTTCAGTCTATGGCTACACCTTC. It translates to CASSVVGASVYGYTF.

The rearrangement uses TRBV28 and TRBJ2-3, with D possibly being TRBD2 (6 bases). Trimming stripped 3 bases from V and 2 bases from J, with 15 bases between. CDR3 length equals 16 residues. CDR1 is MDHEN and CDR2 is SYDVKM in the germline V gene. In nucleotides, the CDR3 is TGTGCCAGCAGTTTGTTTAGCGGATCCTTCACAGATACGCAGTATTTT. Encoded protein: CASSLFSGSFTDTQYF. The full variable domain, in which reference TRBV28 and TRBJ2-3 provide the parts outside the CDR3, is DVKVTQSSRYLVKRTGEKVFLECVQDMDHENMFWYRQDPGLGLRLIYFSYDVKMKEKGDIPEGYSVSREKKERFSLILESASTNQTSMYLCASSLFSGSFTDTQYFGPGTRLTVL.

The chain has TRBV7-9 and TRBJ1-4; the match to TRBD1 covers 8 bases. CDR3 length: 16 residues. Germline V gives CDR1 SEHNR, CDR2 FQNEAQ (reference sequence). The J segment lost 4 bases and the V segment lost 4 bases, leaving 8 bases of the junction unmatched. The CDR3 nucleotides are TGTGCCAGCAGCTCCACTGGACAGGGACTTAATGAAAAACTGTTTTTT. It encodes CASSSTGQGLNEKLFF.

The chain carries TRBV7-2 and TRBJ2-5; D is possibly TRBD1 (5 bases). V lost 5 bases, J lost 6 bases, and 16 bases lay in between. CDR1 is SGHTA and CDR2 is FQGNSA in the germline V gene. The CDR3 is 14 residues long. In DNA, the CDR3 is TGTGCCAGCAGCCCCGCAGGGCCCCACAAGACCCAGTACTTC. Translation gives CASSPAGPHKTQYF.

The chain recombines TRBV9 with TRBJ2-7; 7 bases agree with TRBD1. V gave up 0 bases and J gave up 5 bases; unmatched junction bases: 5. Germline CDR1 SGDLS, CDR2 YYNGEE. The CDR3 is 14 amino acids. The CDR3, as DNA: TGTGCCAGCAGCGTAGACAGGGGAAAGCACGAGCAGTACTTC. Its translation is CASSVDRGKHEQYF.

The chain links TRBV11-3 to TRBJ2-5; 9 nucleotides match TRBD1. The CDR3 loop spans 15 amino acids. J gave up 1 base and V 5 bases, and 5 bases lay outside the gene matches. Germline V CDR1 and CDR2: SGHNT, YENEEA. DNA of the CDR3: TGTGCCAGCAGCCCGGGGACAGGGATCCAAGAGACCCAGTACTTC. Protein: CASSPGTGIQETQYF.

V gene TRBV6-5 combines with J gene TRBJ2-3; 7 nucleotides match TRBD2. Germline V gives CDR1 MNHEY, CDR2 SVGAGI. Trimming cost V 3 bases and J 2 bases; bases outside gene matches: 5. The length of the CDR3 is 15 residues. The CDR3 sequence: CASSYRAGVTDTQYF. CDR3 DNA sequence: TGTGCCAGCAGTTATAGGGCGGGGGTCACAGATACGCAGTATTTT.

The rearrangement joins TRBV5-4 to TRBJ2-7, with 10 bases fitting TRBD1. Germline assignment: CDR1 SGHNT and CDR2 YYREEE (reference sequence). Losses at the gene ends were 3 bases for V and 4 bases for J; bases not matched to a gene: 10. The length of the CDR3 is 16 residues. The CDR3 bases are TGTGCCAGCAGCTCGGGGGGCGGGACAGGGGTTTACGAGCAGTACTTC. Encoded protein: CASSSGGGTGVYEQYF.

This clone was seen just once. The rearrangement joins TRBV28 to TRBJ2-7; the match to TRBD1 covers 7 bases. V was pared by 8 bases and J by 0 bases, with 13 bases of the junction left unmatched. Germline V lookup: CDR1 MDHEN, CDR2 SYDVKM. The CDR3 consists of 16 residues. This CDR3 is CASLGRERDSSYEQYF. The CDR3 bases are TGTGCCAGCCTGGGCCGCGAAAGGGACAGCTCCTACGAGCAGTACTTC. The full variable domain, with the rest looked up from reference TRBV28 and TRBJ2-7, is DVKVTQSSRYLVKRTGEKVFLECVQDMDHENMFWYRQDPGLGLRLIYFSYDVKMKEKGDIPEGYSVSREKKERFSLILESASTNQTSMYLCASLGRERDSSYEQYFGPGTRLTVT.